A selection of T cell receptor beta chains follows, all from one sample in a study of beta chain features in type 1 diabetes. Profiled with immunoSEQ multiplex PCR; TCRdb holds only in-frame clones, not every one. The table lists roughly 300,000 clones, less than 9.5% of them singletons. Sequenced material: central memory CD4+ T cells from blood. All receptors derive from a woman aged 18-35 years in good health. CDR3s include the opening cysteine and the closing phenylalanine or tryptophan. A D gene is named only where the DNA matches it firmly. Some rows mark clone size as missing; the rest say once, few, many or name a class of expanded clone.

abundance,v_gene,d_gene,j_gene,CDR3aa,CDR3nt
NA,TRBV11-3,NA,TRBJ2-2,CASSFTTGELFF,TGTGCCAGCAGCTTTACCACCGGGGAGCTGTTTTTT
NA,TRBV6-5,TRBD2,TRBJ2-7,CASSISGRSYEQYF,TGTGCCAGCAGTATTAGCGGGCGCTCCTACGAGCAGTACTTC
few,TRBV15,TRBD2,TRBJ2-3,CATSREIVAGASTDTQYF,TGTGCCACCAGCAGAGAAATAGTAGCGGGAGCTAGCACAGATACGCAGTATTTT
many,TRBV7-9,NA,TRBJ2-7,CASSLGSGSWQYF,TGTGCCAGCAGCTTAGGGTCGGGCTCATGGCAGTACTTC
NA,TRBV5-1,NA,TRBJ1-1,CASSGPSGVTEAFF,TGCGCCAGCAGCGGCCCCTCGGGGGTCACTGAAGCTTTCTTT
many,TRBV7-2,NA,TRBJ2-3,CASSRELADTQYF,TGTGCCAGCAGCCGGGAGTTGGCAGATACGCAGTATTTT
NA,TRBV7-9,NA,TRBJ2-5,CASSRGVQTQYF,TGTGCCAGCAGCCGGGGTGTACAGACCCAGTACTTC
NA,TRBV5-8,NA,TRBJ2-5,CASSAWGRETQYF,TGTGCCAGCAGTGCTTGGGGGAGAGAGACCCAGTACTTC
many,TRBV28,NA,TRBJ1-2,CASSWSGYGYTF,TGTGCCAGCAGTTGGTCGGGCTATGGCTACACCTTC
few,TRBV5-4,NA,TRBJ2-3,CASSIRASTDTQYF,TGTGCCAGCAGCATCAGAGCTAGCACAGATACGCAGTATTTT
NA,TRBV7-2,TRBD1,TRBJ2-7,CASSKGASYYEQYF,TGTGCCAGCAGCAAGGGGGCAAGCTACTACGAGCAGTACTTC
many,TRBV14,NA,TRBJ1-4,CASSLSDGLGKLFF,TGTGCCAGCAGCCTTTCGGACGGACTTGGAAAACTGTTTTTT
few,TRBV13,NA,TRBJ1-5,CASRPDNQPQHF,TGTGCCAGCAGGCCAGACAATCAGCCCCAGCATTTT
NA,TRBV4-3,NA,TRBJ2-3,CASSQALATDTQYF,TGCGCCAGCAGCCAAGCACTCGCCACAGATACGCAGTATTTT
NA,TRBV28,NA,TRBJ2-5,CASSVTVETQYF,TGTGCCAGCAGTGTCACTGTAGAGACCCAGTACTTC
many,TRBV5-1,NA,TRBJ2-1,CASSLVGRDQIF,TGCGCCAGCAGCTTGGTGGGGCGGGACCAGATCTTC
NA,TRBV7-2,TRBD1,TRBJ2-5,CASSSQGVGETQYF,TGTGCCAGCAGCTCACAGGGGGTCGGAGAGACCCAGTACTTC
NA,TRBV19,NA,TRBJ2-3,CASSISSGGHRTDTQYF,TGTGCCAGTAGTATTTCCTCGGGGGGACACCGCACAGATACGCAGTATTTT
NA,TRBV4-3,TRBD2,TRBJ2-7,CASSQDLAGNYEQYF,TGCGCCAGCAGCCAAGATCTAGCGGGGAACTACGAGCAGTACTTC
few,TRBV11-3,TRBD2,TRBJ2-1,CASSPGTSGSLYNEQFF,TGTGCCAGCAGCCCTGGGACTAGCGGGAGTCTGTACAATGAGCAGTTCTTC
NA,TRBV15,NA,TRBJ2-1,CATKSGAGYNEQFF,TGTGCCACCAAGTCCGGGGCTGGGTACAATGAGCAGTTCTTC
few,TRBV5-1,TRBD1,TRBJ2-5,CASSTGGEETQYF,TGCGCCAGCAGCACAGGGGGCGAAGAGACCCAGTACTTC
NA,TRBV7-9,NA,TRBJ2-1,CASSLKGGGSSRNEQFF,TGTGCCAGCAGCTTAAAAGGAGGCGGGTCTAGCCGTAATGAGCAGTTCTTC
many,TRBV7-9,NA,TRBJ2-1,CASSQYSSLTYNEQFF,TGTGCCAGCAGCCAGTACTCGTCACTCACTTACAATGAGCAGTTCTTC
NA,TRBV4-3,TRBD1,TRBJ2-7,CASSQEPGQVGFEQYF,TGCGCCAGCAGCCAGGAACCGGGACAGGTGGGCTTCGAGCAGTACTTC
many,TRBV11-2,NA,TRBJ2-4,CASSLGGTGSQNIQYF,TGTGCCAGCAGCTTAGGGGGCACAGGGTCCCAAAACATTCAGTACTTC
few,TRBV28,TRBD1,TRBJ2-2,CASENRDRDTGELFF,TGTGCCAGCGAAAACCGGGACAGGGACACCGGGGAGCTGTTTTTT
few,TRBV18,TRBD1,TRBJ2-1,CASSPTGTGTTEQFF,TGTGCCAGCTCACCAACCGGGACAGGGACGACTGAGCAGTTCTTC
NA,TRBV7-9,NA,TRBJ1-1,CASSQGRKRNTEAFF,TGTGCCAGCAGCCAGGGGAGGAAACGGAACACTGAAGCTTTCTTT
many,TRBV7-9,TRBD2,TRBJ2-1,CASSPSGEYNEQFF,TGTGCCAGCAGCCCTAGCGGGGAATACAATGAGCAGTTCTTC
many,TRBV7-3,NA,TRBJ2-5,CASSSGGPETQYF,TGTGCCAGCAGCTCAGGGGGGCCGGAGACCCAGTACTTC
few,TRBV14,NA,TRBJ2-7,CASSHAEEQYF,TGTGCCAGCAGCCACGCGGAAGAGCAGTACTTC
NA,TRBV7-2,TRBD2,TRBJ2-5,CASSHASSGRKETQYF,TGTGCCAGCAGTCATGCCTCTAGCGGGAGGAAAGAGACCCAGTACTTC
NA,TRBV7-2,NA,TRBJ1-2,CASSQDARADLGYTF,TGTGCCAGCAGCCAAGATGCCAGGGCTGATTTAGGGTACACCTTC
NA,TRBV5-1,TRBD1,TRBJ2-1,CASSWTGPYNEQFF,TGCGCCAGCAGCTGGACAGGCCCCTACAATGAGCAGTTCTTC
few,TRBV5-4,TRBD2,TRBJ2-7,CASSSAGLAGEQYF,TGTGCCAGCAGCTCCGCGGGACTAGCGGGCGAGCAGTACTTC
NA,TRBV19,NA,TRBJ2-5,CAGSGHTQETQYF,TGTGCCGGATCGGGACACACCCAAGAGACCCAGTACTTC
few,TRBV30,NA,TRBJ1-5,CAWRGTNQPQHF,TGTGCCTGGAGGGGCACAAATCAGCCCCAGCATTTT
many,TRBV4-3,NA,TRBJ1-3,CASSQEPGGVTIYF,TGCGCCAGCAGCCAAGAACCCGGGGGGGTCACCATATATTTT
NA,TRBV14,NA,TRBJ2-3,CASSQYTTDTQYF,TGTGCCAGCAGTCAGTACACCACAGATACGCAGTATTTT
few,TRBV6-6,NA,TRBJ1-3,CASSRDLGNSGNTIYF,TGTGCCAGCAGCCGTGACCTGGGGAACTCTGGAAACACCATATATTTT
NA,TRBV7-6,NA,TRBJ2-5,CASSLGGVETQYF,TGTGCCAGCAGCTTGGGTGGGGTCGAGACCCAGTACTTC
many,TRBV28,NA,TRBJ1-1,CASSFWVDTEAFF,TGTGCCAGCAGTTTTTGGGTGGACACTGAAGCTTTCTTT
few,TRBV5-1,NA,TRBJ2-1,CASSLFSGSYNEQFF,TGCGCCAGCAGCTTGTTCAGCGGCTCATACAATGAGCAGTTCTTC
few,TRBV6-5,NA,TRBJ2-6,CASSYTVFSGANVLTF,TGTGCCAGCAGTTACACGGTCTTCTCTGGGGCCAACGTCCTGACTTTC
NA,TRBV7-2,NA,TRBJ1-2,CASSLDTHHISTHTF,TGTGCCAGCAGCTTGGACACGCACCACATATCTACCCACACCTTC
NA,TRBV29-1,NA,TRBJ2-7,CSVGGDIRYEQYF,TGCAGCGTTGGAGGGGACATCCGTTACGAGCAGTACTTC
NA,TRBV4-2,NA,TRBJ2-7,CASSQDLRGGGGEQYF,TGTGCCAGCAGCCAAGATCTGAGGGGAGGAGGCGGCGAGCAGTACTTC
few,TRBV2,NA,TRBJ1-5,CASSLGWGNQPQHF,TGTGCCAGCAGTTTGGGATGGGGCAATCAGCCCCAGCATTTT
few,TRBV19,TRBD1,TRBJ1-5,CASSRGGQSNQPQHF,TGTGCCAGTAGTAGGGGGGGACAGAGCAATCAGCCCCAGCATTTT
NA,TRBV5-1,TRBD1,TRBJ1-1,CASSSGQLPSTEAFF,TGCGCCAGCAGCTCGGGACAGCTTCCCTCCACTGAAGCTTTCTTT
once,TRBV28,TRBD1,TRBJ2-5,CASSRVPGQGQETQYF,TGTGCCAGCAGTCGAGTCCCGGGACAGGGTCAAGAGACCCAGTACTTC